This TCR beta chain was recorded in a study of CD8+CD57+ T cells in acquired aplastic anemia. Template material for TCR beta VDJ and CDR3 profiling consisted of genomic DNA. From the reads, TCRdb called clonotypes with MiXCR, one entry per CDR3 protein. The sample shows about 160,000 distinct CDR3 sequences, 71% of them seen only once. J lost 4 bases, V lost 5 bases, and 12 bases had no gene match. The CDR3 has 16 amino acids. By flow cytometry, patients selected for sequencing had shown an expansion of CD8+CD57+ cells. The receptor was derived from a human donor with aplastic anemia. The chain couples TRBV12-3 or TRBV12-4 to TRBJ1-2; 8 nucleotides line up with TRBD1. Sample: sorted CD4+, CD8+, or CD8+CD57+ T cells (not recorded which) from PBMCs. DNA for the CDR3: TGTGCCAGCAGTCCCACCGGACAGGGAGGTATCTATGGCTACACCTTC. Translating gives CASSPTGQGGIYGYTF.